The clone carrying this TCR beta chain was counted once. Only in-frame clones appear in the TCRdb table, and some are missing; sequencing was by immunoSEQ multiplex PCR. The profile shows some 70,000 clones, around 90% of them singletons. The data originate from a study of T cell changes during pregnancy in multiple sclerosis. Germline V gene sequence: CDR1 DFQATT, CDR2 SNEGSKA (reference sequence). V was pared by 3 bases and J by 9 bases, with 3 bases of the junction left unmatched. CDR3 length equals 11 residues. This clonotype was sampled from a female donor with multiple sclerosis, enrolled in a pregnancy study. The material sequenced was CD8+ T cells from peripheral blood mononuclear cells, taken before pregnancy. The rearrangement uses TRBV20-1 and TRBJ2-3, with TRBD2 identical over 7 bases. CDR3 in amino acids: CSARREGTQYF. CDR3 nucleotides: TGCAGTGCTAGGAGGGAGGGAACGCAGTATTTT.